The 30 T cell receptor beta chains below all came from one sample that was sequenced in a study of T cells in Graves' hyperthyroidism and ophthalmopathy. RNA transcripts were the template for amplifying TCR beta CDR3 regions. The HTBI primer set served for first-round RT-PCR of the TCR CDR3. TCRdb passed the multiplex PCR reads through MiXCR, listing each CDR3 protein once. The sample lists a few hundred thousand distinct CDR3 sequences, about 15% occurring once. What was sequenced was blood. The receptors come from a woman aged 25 to 39 with Graves' hyperthyroidism.

In its sample, this clonotype was seen many times. The chain links TRBV2 to TRBJ1-5; 10 bases line up with TRBD1. This CDR3 is built from 15 residues. Germline V gene lookup returns CDR1 SNHLY and CDR2 FYNNEI. Unmatched junction bases numbered 5, after V lost 7 bases and J lost 2 bases. This chain's CDR3 is CASTQDRGGNQPQHF. The CDR3 DNA reads TGTGCCAGCACCCAGGACAGGGGGGGCAATCAGCCCCAGCATTTT.

This chain connects TRBV19 to TRBJ2-5, with TRBD1 as a possible D gene (6 bases). The germline V and J ends were trimmed by 10 bases and 9 bases, with 24 bases remaining between them. This CDR3 spans 14 amino acids. Germline V gene sequence: CDR1 LNHDA, CDR2 SQIVND (reference sequence). CDR3 sequence reads: CATTSTGSEGAQYF. CDR3 DNA sequence: TGTGCCACTACCTCAACCGGGTCCGAGGGGGCCCAGTACTTC. The whole variable domain, remainder taken from reference TRBV19 and TRBJ2-5, is DGGITQSPKYLFRKEGQNVTLSCEQNLNHDAMYWYRQDPGQGLRLIYYSQIVNDFQKGDIAEGYSVSREKKESFPLTVTSAQKNPTAFYLCATTSTGSEGAQYFGPGTRLLVL.

Many counts were recorded for this clonotype. The gene calls are TRBV11-2 and TRBJ2-2, with D possibly TRBD2 on 6 matching bases. This CDR3 is 17 amino acids long. The V gene's germline CDR1 is SGHAT and CDR2 FQNNGV. Trimming took 5 bases from V and 4 from J, leaving 20 bases between them. The CDR3 coding sequence is TGTGCCAGCAGCACCAATGGGTTGGGAGCGGGCACCGGGGAGCTGTTTTTT. Protein: CASSTNGLGAGTGELFF.

V gene TRBV5-1 combines with J gene TRBJ2-5; D is ambiguous. Germline values: CDR1 SGHRS, CDR2 YFSETQ. The CDR3 contains 14 residues. The V end was cut by 4 bases, the J end by 9 bases, with 19 bases between. The CDR3 bases are TGCGCCAGCAGCCTGACAAGTGGGTCATCGTCCCAGTACTTC. Amino acid sequence: CASSLTSGSSSQYF.

This clonotype has at least ten counts. The rearrangement links TRBV2 to TRBJ1-2, with D possibly TRBD1 on 5 matching bases. The CDR3 consists of 14 residues. Germline-derived CDR1 and CDR2 are SNHLY and FYNNEI. V was cut by 3 bases and J by 4 bases, with 12 bases left in between. CDR3 in amino acids: CASSDAGSTYGYTF. CDR3 sequence (DNA): TGTGCCAGCAGTGATGCAGGGAGTACCTATGGCTACACCTTC.

Notes on this clonotype: A much larger clone lies a single base off, so this may be a read error. The gene calls are TRBV27 and TRBJ1-1, with 7 positions matching TRBD1. The CDR3 is 14 residues long. Germline-derived CDR1 and CDR2 are MNHEY and SMNVEV (reference sequence). This CDR3 reads CASSGETGMTVAFF. As DNA, the CDR3 is TGTGCCAGCAGTGGAGAGACAGGGATGACTGTAGCTTTCTTT.

Points on this clonotype: A much larger clonotype is one base distant, so this may be a read error. The rearrangement uses TRBV11-1 and TRBJ1-2; tentatively, D is TRBD1 (6 bases). The CDR3 is made up of 15 amino acids. CDR1 is SGHAT and CDR2 is FQDESV in the germline V gene (reference sequence). The CDR3 sequence is CASSLTLDSASSYAF. DNA of the CDR3: TGTGCCAGCAGCTTAACGTTGGACAGCGCCAGTAGCTACGCCTTC. Drawing the rest from reference TRBV11-1 and TRBJ1-2, the complete variable domain is EAEVAQSPRYKITEKSQAVAFWCDPISGHATLYWYRQILGQGPELLVQFQDESVVDDSQLPKDRFSAERLKGVDSTLKIQPAELGDSAMYLCASSLTLDSASSYAFGSGTRLTVV.

This clonotype came up many times. The chain carries TRBV20-1 and TRBJ2-1; 9 nucleotides align to TRBD1. There are 17 residues in the CDR3. The germline V gene has CDR1 DFQATT and CDR2 SNEGSKA (reference sequence). V dropped 0 bases and J dropped 5; count of bases not matched to a gene: 11. In DNA form, the CDR3 reads TGCAGTGCTAGAGATCCTGTGGGGGACAGGGTGAACAATGAGCAGTTCTTC. This sequence encodes CSARDPVGDRVNNEQFF.

This clonotype turned up a few times. This sequence joins TRBV4-2 and TRBJ1-1; no firm D call. Germline assignment: CDR1 LGHNA and CDR2 YNFKEQ. The CDR3 consists of 12 residues. V lost 1 base and J 7 bases, leaving 7 bases between the germline ends. CDR3 region: CASSQAQFEAFF. The DNA of the CDR3 is TGTGCCAGCAGCCAAGCGCAGTTTGAAGCTTTCTTT.

A few counts support this clonotype. The chain couples TRBV19 to TRBJ1-5, with D unclear. Germline CDR1 and CDR2: LNHDA and SQIVND (reference sequence). The CDR3 extends over 14 amino acids. With 3 bases removed from V and 4 bases from J, the gap between germline ends came to 10 bases. Here the CDR3 reads CASSIRLKNQPQHF. The CDR3 DNA follows: TGTGCCAGTAGTATTCGTTTGAAGAATCAGCCCCAGCATTTT.

This clonotype was counted a few times. CDR3 loop: CASSPLGTGNQPQHF. The CDR3 nucleotides are TGTGCCAGCAGCCCCCTCGGGACAGGTAATCAGCCCCAGCATTTT. This chain links TRBV13 with TRBJ1-5, with 8 bases fitting TRBD1. The germline gives CDR1 PRHDT, CDR2 FYEKMQ (reference sequence). Trimming took 5 bases from V and 4 from J; bases not matched to a gene: 7. CDR3 length equals 15 residues.

Remarks on this clonotype: The CDR3 does not close with the conserved phenylalanine or tryptophan, likely indicating a read error. This chain uses TRBV29-1 with TRBJ2-1; the match to TRBD2 covers 10 bases. Germline V gene lookup returns CDR1 SQVTM and CDR2 ANQGSEA. V lost 5 bases and J lost 6; bases outside the gene matches: 13. CDR3 length: 16 residues. The CDR3 region is CSVLKLAGDWGNEQFS. CDR3 sequence (DNA): TGCAGCGTTCTTAAGCTAGCGGGAGATTGGGGCAATGAGCAGTTCTCC.

The table lists this clonotype with a few counts. The chain is built from TRBV7-2 and TRBJ2-7; 10 bases align to TRBD2. This CDR3 has 15 residues. Unmatched junction bases numbered 9, after V lost 5 bases and J lost 5 bases. The germline CDR1 and CDR2 sequences are SGHTA and FQGNSA. The CDR3 DNA is TGTGCCAGCAGCCCGCTCCGCGGACTAGCGGACGAGCAGTACTTC. Amino acid sequence: CASSPLRGLADEQYF. The complete variable domain, with remaining parts taken from reference TRBV7-2 and TRBJ2-7, reads GAGVSQSPSNKVTEKGKDVELRCDPISGHTALYWYRQSLGQGLEFLIYFQGNSAPDKSGLPSDRFSAERTGGSVSTLTIQRTQQEDSAVYLCASSPLRGLADEQYFGPGTRLTVT.

This clonotype was counted between two and nine times. The chain recombines TRBV19 with TRBJ2-1; 7 bases line up with TRBD2. This CDR3 has 15 amino acids. Germline CDR1 LNHDA, CDR2 SQIVND (reference sequence). V was pared by 7 bases and J by 4 bases, with 10 bases of the junction left unmatched. The CDR3 sequence: CASNEAGRVYNEQFF. The CDR3, as DNA: TGTGCCAGTAACGAAGCGGGGAGGGTATACAATGAGCAGTTCTTC.

This clonotype appeared a single time. The chain is built from TRBV4-2 and TRBJ2-7; 7 positions match TRBD2. This CDR3 has 16 residues. V was clipped by 0 bases and J by 2 bases; unmatched bases: 7. Per germline, CDR1 LGHNA and CDR2 YNFKEQ. The CDR3 is CASSQDTASGAYEQYF. The CDR3 DNA sequence: TGTGCCAGCAGCCAAGACACCGCTAGCGGAGCCTACGAGCAGTACTTC.

This clonotype was counted ten times or more. This chain connects TRBV6-1 to TRBJ1-6; D uncertain. The CDR3 consists of 14 residues. From germline, CDR1 is MNHNS and CDR2 SASEGT. The germline V and J ends were trimmed by 2 bases and 1 base, with 3 bases remaining between them. For the CDR3, the DNA is TGTGCCAGCAGTGAATGGTCCTATAATTCACCCCTCCACTTT. Translation: CASSEWSYNSPLHF.

In its sample, this clonotype was seen many times. The V call is TRBV12-3 or TRBV12-4, the J call TRBJ2-2; either TRBD1 or TRBD2 may fit D (5 bases each). The CDR3 runs 15 residues. The V end was cut by 5 bases, the J end by 3 bases, with 13 bases between. The CDR3 sequence is CASSGARGDTGELFF. The CDR3 DNA reads TGTGCCAGCAGTGGGGCCCGGGGCGACACCGGGGAGCTGTTTTTT.

This clonotype was seen many times. This chain uses TRBV20-1 with TRBJ1-1, with D possibly matching TRBD1 (5 bases). V was cut by 5 bases and J by 2 bases, with 9 bases left in between. The CDR3 spans 12 residues. Germline V CDR1 and CDR2: DFQATT, SNEGSKA (reference sequence). DNA for the CDR3: TGCAGTGCTCAGGGACTCAACACTGAAGCTTTCTTT. Translation: CSAQGLNTEAFF.

This chain uses TRBV7-9 with TRBJ1-5; D is possibly TRBD1 (6 bases). Germline CDR1 is SEHNR and CDR2 is FQNEAQ (reference sequence). V was trimmed by 4 bases and J by 3 bases, leaving 13 bases between them. This CDR3 region has 15 residues. The CDR3 nucleotides read TGTGCCAGCAGCTCGACAGGTACGCTCAATCAGCCCCAGCATTTT. It codes for CASSSTGTLNQPQHF.

The sample holds many counts of this clonotype. This chain uses TRBV24-1 with TRBJ1-5; 7 bases align to TRBD1. CDR3 length: 16 amino acids. In germline, CDR1 is KGHDR, CDR2 SFDVKD. Losses at the gene ends were 4 bases for V and 2 bases for J; bases not matched to a gene: 7. The CDR3 bases are TGTGCCACCAGTGAATCGACAGGGCTTGGCAATCAGCCCCAGCATTTT. Its protein product is CATSESTGLGNQPQHF.

This clonotype was observed at least ten times. The V call is TRBV5-1, the J call TRBJ2-2; maybe TRBD2 (6 bases). CDR3 length: 15 amino acids. Trimming removed 2 bases from V and 3 bases from J, with 11 bases in between. Germline V gene data show CDR1 as SGHRS and CDR2 as YFSETQ. In nucleotides, the CDR3 is TGCGCCAGCAGCTTCGGGGGTCAGGACACCGGGGAGCTGTTTTTT. Translated: CASSFGGQDTGELFF.

CDR3 in amino acids: CAISEATGGSEQFF. CDR3 sequence (DNA): TGTGCCATCAGTGAGGCCACCGGAGGGTCTGAGCAGTTCTTC. This chain connects TRBV10-3 to TRBJ2-1; tentative D call: TRBD2 (6 bases). CDR3 length equals 14 residues. Germline CDR1 and CDR2: ENHRY and SYGVKD. The ends were cut back, 2 bases at V and 9 bases at J, with 14 bases in the middle.

V usage is TRBV4-2 and J usage is TRBJ2-1; 7 nucleotides agree with TRBD2. Germline CDR1 LGHNA, CDR2 YNFKEQ. V dropped 1 base and J dropped 10; count of bases not matched to a gene: 13. CDR3 size: 16 residues. The CDR3 reads CASSQVGAGPAWEQFF. In DNA form, the CDR3 reads TGTGCCAGCAGCCAAGTCGGAGCGGGGCCGGCGTGGGAGCAGTTCTTC.

This sequence joins TRBV6-1 and TRBJ1-2; tentative D call: TRBD1 (5 bases). CDR1 and CDR2 from the germline V gene are MNHNS and SASEGT. This CDR3 has 15 amino acids. Trimming took 6 bases from V and 2 from J, leaving 16 bases between them. This CDR3 reads CASRYVQGINYGYTF. CDR3 in DNA: TGTGCCAGCAGATACGTTCAGGGTATAAACTATGGCTACACCTTC.

This clonotype was seen repeatedly, ten times or more. The chain combines TRBV12-3 or TRBV12-4 with TRBJ1-6; no firm D call. This CDR3 has 13 amino acids. V was trimmed by 3 bases and J by 10 bases, leaving 10 bases between them. CDR3 residues: CASSFLGMSPLHF. In DNA, the CDR3 is TGTGCCAGCAGTTTTTTAGGGATGTCACCCCTCCACTTT.

The table lists this clonotype with a few counts. The rearrangement uses TRBV5-4 and TRBJ2-1, with TRBD2 matching over 8 bases. Trimming cost V 9 bases and J 6 bases; bases outside gene matches: 14. CDR3 length equals 15 residues. From germline, CDR1 is SGHNT and CDR2 YYREEE (reference sequence). CDR3 amino acids: CAIQGGTRTANEQFF. The CDR3 DNA reads as TGTGCCATCCAAGGTGGGACTAGGACTGCCAATGAGCAGTTCTTC.

This clonotype was detected only a few times. The genes are TRBV9 and TRBJ2-1; TRBD1 or TRBD2 may be the D gene (5 bases each). The length of the CDR3 is 15 residues. V was clipped by 1 base and J by 4 bases, with 12 bases between them. Germline V gene lookup returns CDR1 SGDLS and CDR2 YYNGEE. The CDR3 is CASSVLGTLYNEQFF. CDR3 sequence (DNA): TGTGCCAGCAGCGTACTGGGGACGTTATACAATGAGCAGTTCTTC.

This chain links TRBV24-1 with TRBJ2-1; 11 bases fit TRBD2. Trimming removed 7 bases from V and 13 bases from J; junction bases left unmatched: 8. There are 13 residues in the CDR3. The germline V gene has CDR1 KGHDR and CDR2 SFDVKD. CDR3 sequence reads: CATRGTSGSAQFF. As DNA, the CDR3 is TGTGCCACCAGGGGGACTAGCGGAAGTGCACAGTTCTTC.

This clonotype was seen at least ten times. The J gene is TRBJ2-7, the V gene TRBV3-1; 9 positions match TRBD2. The V and J ends lost 3 bases and 7 bases, in that order; junction bases with no gene match: 7. This CDR3 has 14 amino acids. Germline values: CDR1 LGHDT, CDR2 YNNKEL (reference sequence). For the CDR3, the DNA is TGTGCCAGCAGCCAGAAAGCGGGAGGCGGAGAGCAGTACTTC. Its protein is CASSQKAGGGEQYF.

This chain's CDR3 is CAWTGLSSGTYNEQFF. The CDR3 bases are TGTGCCTGGACGGGACTTTCTAGCGGGACTTACAATGAGCAGTTCTTC. The genes are TRBV30 and TRBJ2-1; 9 bases fit TRBD2. The V and J ends lost 4 bases and 4 bases, in that order; junction bases with no gene match: 11. The CDR3 length is 16 residues. Germline assignment: CDR1 GTSNPN and CDR2 SVGIG (reference sequence).